Each of the 10 T cell receptor beta chains below was sequenced from the same sample in a study of OX40 agonist ivuxolimab in advanced cancers. Clones were sequenced by immunoSEQ multiplex PCR, and TCRdb holds only the in-frame ones, with some missing. The data show 90,000 to 100,000 clones, around 90% seen once. The sample here was CD4+ or CD8+ T cells sorted from blood, taken in a trial of the OX40 agonist ivuxolimab. These receptor sequences come from an adult with an advanced solid tumor such as melanoma, head and neck, liver or kidney cancer.

CDR3 sequence: CSVPTGAGNTEAFF. CDR3 DNA sequence: TGCAGCGTTCCCACAGGGGCGGGGAACACTGAAGCTTTCTTT. V is TRBV29-1 and J is TRBJ1-1, with 7 bases aligning to TRBD1. V trimming: 5 bases; J trimming: 1 base; junction bases outside the gene matches: 7. The CDR3 contains 14 residues. Germline values: CDR1 SQVTM, CDR2 ANQGSEA.

J is TRBJ2-7 and V is TRBV5-4, with 9 bases matching TRBD2. The V and J ends lost 2 bases and 7 bases, in that order; junction bases with no gene match: 10. This CDR3 comprises 15 residues. Germline V lookup: CDR1 SGHNT, CDR2 YYREEE (reference sequence). The chain's CDR3 is CASSFPAGGAGEQYF. CDR3 coding DNA: TGTGCCAGCAGCTTCCCCGCGGGGGGGGCGGGGGAGCAGTACTTC.

The chain combines TRBV28 with TRBJ2-5; maybe TRBD1 (7 bases). The CDR3 runs to 14 residues. In germline, CDR1 is MDHEN, CDR2 SYDVKM. V was clipped by 7 bases and J by 5 bases, with 17 bases between them. CDR3: CASNQGGLSETQYF. The CDR3 DNA follows: TGTGCCAGCAATCAGGGGGGCCTTTCGGAGACCCAGTACTTC.

The chain employs TRBV6-6 and TRBJ1-1; unclear D gene. The germline V gene encodes CDR1 MNHNY and CDR2 SVGAGI (reference sequence). V shed 7 bases and J shed 5 bases, with 8 bases lying between them. This CDR3 region has 11 residues. CDR3 sequence (DNA): TGTGCCAGCAAAACAGAGACTGAAGCTTTCTTT. This gives the protein CASKTETEAFF.

This chain uses TRBV25-1 with TRBJ2-5; D may be TRBD2 (6 bases). Germline V lookup: CDR1 MGHDK, CDR2 SYGVNS. V was trimmed by 3 bases and J by 7 bases, leaving 15 bases between them. The CDR3 has 14 amino acids. CDR3 loop: CASSEAGTLGTQYF. The DNA of the CDR3 is TGTGCCAGCAGTGAGGCAGGGACTCTCGGGACCCAGTACTTC.

The chain uses TRBV5-5 and TRBJ2-2; D not resolved. V gave up 2 bases and J gave up 1 base, with 9 bases separating them. The CDR3 extends over 15 amino acids. Looked up from germline, CDR1 is SGHKS and CDR2 is YYEKEE (reference sequence). The CDR3 reads CASSLGWGNTGELFF. CDR3 nucleotides: TGTGCCAGCAGCTTAGGCTGGGGGAACACCGGGGAGCTGTTTTTT.

This clone was seen a single time. The chain couples TRBV28 to TRBJ1-6; 10 bases line up with TRBD1. The V gene end was trimmed by 8 bases and the J gene end by 11 bases; junction bases not matched to a gene: 18. This CDR3 has 17 residues. CDR1 is MDHEN and CDR2 is SYDVKM in the germline V gene. In DNA form, the CDR3 reads TGTGCCAGCGACCCCGCCCCGAGGACAGGGGGGAGGACACCCCTCCACTTT. It codes for CASDPAPRTGGRTPLHF.

The CDR3 nucleotides read TGCGCCAGCAGCCCGCAGGGGCGGACAGATACGCAGTATTTT. Amino acid sequence: CASSPQGRTDTQYF. V is TRBV5-1 and J is TRBJ2-3; weak D call: TRBD1 (6 bases). Germline CDR1 and CDR2: SGHRS and YFSETQ. The V gene lost 4 bases and the J gene lost 3 bases, with 12 bases spanning the gap. The length of the CDR3 is 14 residues.

The V gene is TRBV15, the J gene TRBJ1-1, with D perhaps matching TRBD1 (5 bases). This CDR3 spans 13 amino acids. Looked up from germline, CDR1 is LNHNV and CDR2 is YYDKDF (reference sequence). V was clipped by 0 bases and J by 11 bases, with 13 bases between them. The CDR3 sequence is CATSRDSVRDAFF. The CDR3 DNA reads TGTGCCACCAGCAGAGATTCTGTGAGGGACGCTTTCTTT.

The rearrangement joins TRBV27 to TRBJ2-5; maybe TRBD1 (6 bases). The CDR3 has 13 amino acids. CDR1 and CDR2 from the germline V gene are MNHEY and SMNVEV (reference sequence). V was trimmed by 6 bases and J by 2 bases, leaving 10 bases between them. The CDR3 region has the DNA TGTGCCAGCAGCCCGACAGGACAAGAGACCCAGTACTTC. This gives the protein CASSPTGQETQYF.